The T cell receptor (beta chain) under discussion was sequenced for a study of blood T cell repertoires in COVID-19. Turning to the study itself: The United States, Italy and Spain provided the acute and convalescent COVID-19 samples. T cells, B-cell-depleted T cells, or PBMCs supplied cDNA or gDNA.

This clone was seen a handful of times. The assay was immunoSEQ multiplex PCR, and TCRdb's table has in-frame clones only and misses some. The repertoire holds approximately 210,000 clones, with around four fifths as singletons. Deletions cut 0 bases from V and 4 bases from J, with 3 bases between. Germline values: CDR1 KGHSY, CDR2 FQNENV. This CDR3 has 13 residues. The source material was peripheral blood. V is TRBV16 and J is TRBJ2-2; the D is unclear. The clonotype originates from a woman aged 35 to 49 with active or convalescent COVID-19. Here the CDR3 reads CASSQSGTGELFF. As DNA, the CDR3 is TGTGCCAGCAGCCAATCCGGCACCGGGGAGCTGTTTTTT. Together with reference TRBV16 and TRBJ2-2, the CDR3 gives the full variable domain: GEEVAQTPKHLVRGEGQKAKLYCAPIKGHSYVFWYQQVLKNEFKFLISFQNENVFDETGMPKERFSAKCLPNSPCSLEIQATKLEDSAVYFCASSQSGTGELFFGEGSRLTVL.